Listed below are T cell receptor beta chains from one sample, sequenced in a study of cytomegalovirus exposure and HLA in healthy donors. Clones were read by immunoSEQ multiplex PCR, and TCRdb kept only the in-frame ones, dropping some. The table shows more than 130,000 clones, with roughly four fifths occurring only once. Sequencing was performed on PBMCs. The receptors originated from a human donor in good health. Each CDR3 is given with its conserved first and last residue. The D gene is left open where the match is weak. Where a row states a size, it is once, few, many or the class of an expanded clone; other rows omit it.

clone_size,v_call,d_call,j_call,cdr3_aa,cdr3_nt
few,TRBV11-3,-,TRBJ2-7,CASSLTPPLEQYF,TGTGCCAGCAGCCTGACTCCGCCCCTCGAGCAGTACTTC
-,TRBV6-1,TRBD2,TRBJ2-5,CASIGLGWVETQYF,TGTGCCAGCATTGGACTAGGGTGGGTAGAGACCCAGTACTTC
-,TRBV27,TRBD1,TRBJ1-2,CASRTGGNYGYTF,TGTGCCAGCAGGACAGGGGGTAACTATGGCTACACCTTC
few,TRBV27,TRBD1,TRBJ2-7,CASSTRGQGVYEQYF,TGTGCCAGCAGTACCCGGGGACAGGGGGTATACGAGCAGTACTTC
-,TRBV27,TRBD2,TRBJ2-1,CASSQGLASYNEQFF,TGTGCCAGCAGCCAGGGACTAGCTTCCTACAATGAGCAGTTCTTC
-,TRBV7-9,TRBD2,TRBJ2-3,CASSSRTSGTDTQYF,TGTGCCAGCAGCTCGAGGACTAGCGGGACAGATACGCAGTATTTT
-,TRBV27,-,TRBJ2-1,CASSASVGVGNEQFF,TGTGCCAGCAGTGCATCGGTAGGGGTGGGGAATGAGCAGTTCTTC
-,TRBV19,TRBD1,TRBJ1-1,CASSMDRGEAFF,TGTGCCAGTAGTATGGACAGGGGTGAAGCTTTCTTT
-,TRBV7-8,-,TRBJ2-7,CASSPKEAYEQYF,TGTGCCAGCAGCCCCAAGGAGGCCTACGAGCAGTACTTC
-,TRBV5-1,TRBD1,TRBJ2-5,CASSTGVAETQYF,TGCGCCAGTTCGACAGGGGTGGCAGAGACCCAGTACTTC
once,TRBV11-1,TRBD2,TRBJ2-3,CASSRTSGRGTDTQYF,TGTGCCAGCAGCCGGACTAGCGGGAGAGGCACAGATACGCAGTATTTT
-,TRBV10-1,TRBD2,TRBJ2-4,CASSEVAGANIQYF,TGCGCCAGCAGTGAAGTAGCGGGAGCCAACATTCAGTACTTC
-,TRBV5-6,-,TRBJ1-5,CASSLRGTQPQHF,TGTGCCAGCAGCTTGAGGGGTACTCAGCCCCAGCATTTT
-,TRBV6-5,-,TRBJ1-2,CASSYSTVDNYGYTF,TGTGCCAGCAGTTACTCGACTGTTGATAACTATGGCTACACCTTC
-,TRBV27,-,TRBJ1-1,CASSFRYSNTEAFF,TGTGCCAGCAGTTTTCGTTACTCGAACACTGAAGCTTTCTTT
-,TRBV9,TRBD2,TRBJ2-5,CASSVAGGASGGQETQYF,TGTGCCAGCAGCGTAGCGGGGGGGGCTAGCGGGGGCCAAGAGACCCAGTACTTC
-,TRBV4-1,TRBD1,TRBJ1-4,CASSQVGQGWEKLFF,TGCGCCAGCAGCCAAGTAGGACAGGGCTGGGAAAAACTGTTTTTT
few,TRBV5-4,TRBD1,TRBJ2-3,CASSFRQGRDTQYF,TGTGCCAGCAGCTTTAGACAGGGAAGAGATACGCAGTATTTT
-,TRBV6-1,-,TRBJ2-5,CASSLRRGETQYF,TGTGCCAGCAGCCTTAGGAGGGGAGAGACCCAGTACTTC
-,TRBV10-3,TRBD2,TRBJ2-3,CAISEFTSGSTDTQYF,TGTGCCATCAGTGAATTTACTAGCGGGAGCACAGATACGCAGTATTTT
-,TRBV15,TRBD1,TRBJ2-3,CATSRGQGSTDTQYF,TGTGCCACCAGCAGGGGACAGGGGAGCACAGATACGCAGTATTTT
-,TRBV5-4,TRBD2,TRBJ2-7,CASSDSRLAGAGEQYF,TGTGCCAGCAGCGACTCTCGGCTAGCCGGAGCGGGGGAGCAGTACTTC
-,TRBV6-5,-,TRBJ2-1,CASSYAALAGHEQFF,TGTGCCAGCAGTTACGCAGCCTTGGCAGGTCATGAGCAGTTCTTC
-,TRBV6-6,-,TRBJ1-1,CASSGLTEAFF,TGTGCCAGCAGTGGACTCACTGAAGCTTTCTTT
-,TRBV4-1,TRBD2,TRBJ2-7,CASSQDRSGLAGSYEQYF,TGCGCCAGCAGCCAAGATAGGAGCGGACTAGCGGGATCCTACGAGCAGTACTTC
few,TRBV7-9,-,TRBJ1-4,CASSPREKLFF,TGTGCCAGCAGCCCCAGGGAAAAACTGTTTTTT
-,TRBV28,TRBD2,TRBJ2-7,CASTLGGSGQYF,TGTGCCAGCACCCTGGGGGGGAGCGGGCAGTACTTC
-,TRBV6-1,TRBD2,TRBJ2-7,CASIAGPYEQYF,TGTGCCAGCATAGCGGGGCCCTACGAGCAGTACTTC
-,TRBV29-1,-,TRBJ2-3,CSVVTDTQYF,TGCAGCGTTGTAACAGATACGCAGTATTTT
-,TRBV12-5,TRBD2,TRBJ2-5,CASGPGLAVGETQYF,TGTGCTAGTGGCCCCGGACTAGCGGTTGGGGAGACCCAGTACTTC
-,TRBV6-1,-,TRBJ1-2,CASSEDRSFIYVGYTF,TGTGCCAGCAGTGAAGACCGAAGTTTTATCTATGTCGGCTACACCTTC
once,TRBV27,-,TRBJ2-3,CASSSGWEGTDTQYF,TGTGCCAGCAGTTCAGGGTGGGAGGGCACAGATACGCAGTATTTT
-,TRBV30,-,TRBJ2-7,CAHAAGLLREQYF,TGTGCCCACGCGGCGGGGCTTCTGCGGGAGCAGTACTTC
few,TRBV7-9,-,TRBJ1-6,CASSQQDLEPLHF,TGTGCCAGCAGCCAACAGGATCTAGAACCCCTCCACTTT
-,TRBV5-8,-,TRBJ2-1,CASSSLFPSGARDEQFF,TGTGCCAGCAGCTCCCTCTTCCCTTCGGGAGCTCGCGATGAGCAGTTCTTC
-,TRBV5-4,TRBD1,TRBJ2-7,CASSTRQGTEQYF,TGTGCCAGCAGCACGCGACAGGGAACCGAGCAGTACTTC
-,TRBV5-6,-,TRBJ2-5,CASSLPTGSETQYF,TGTGCCAGCAGCTTGCCTACGGGTTCAGAGACCCAGTACTTC
once,TRBV7-2,-,TRBJ2-7,CASRPGISYEQYF,TGTGCCAGCAGACCAGGTATCTCCTACGAGCAGTACTTC
-,TRBV5-1,-,TRBJ1-2,CASSLEGRPRGYTF,TGCGCCAGCAGCTTAGAGGGCAGACCGAGGGGCTACACCTTC
-,TRBV2,-,TRBJ2-3,CASSDGGAPTQYF,TGTGCCAGCAGTGACGGCGGGGCCCCTACGCAGTATTTT
-,TRBV25-1,TRBD1,TRBJ1-2,CASSETGTGLYGYTF,TGTGCCAGCAGTGAAACCGGGACAGGGCTATATGGCTACACCTTC
-,TRBV29-1,TRBD2,TRBJ2-7,CSVLAGTSYEQYF,TGCAGCGTCCTAGCGGGCACCTCCTACGAGCAGTACTTC
-,TRBV5-1,-,TRBJ2-1,CASSLTTSSYNEQFF,TGCGCCAGCAGCTTGACTACGAGCTCCTACAATGAGCAGTTCTTC
-,TRBV29-1,-,TRBJ1-1,CSVEYWDSLEAFF,TGCAGCGTTGAATATTGGGACTCACTTGAAGCTTTCTTT
-,TRBV6-1,-,TRBJ1-5,CASSEDLARLQHF,TGTGCCAGCAGTGAAGACTTGGCCCGACTCCAGCATTTT
-,TRBV9,TRBD1,TRBJ1-1,CASSATGGSMNTEAFF,TGTGCCAGCAGCGCAACAGGGGGGTCGATGAACACTGAAGCTTTCTTT
-,TRBV19,-,TRBJ1-5,CASSGWAFNQPQHF,TGTGCCAGTAGTGGTTGGGCCTTCAATCAGCCCCAGCATTTT
-,TRBV13,TRBD1,TRBJ1-2,CASSPVDRAYDYGYTF,TGTGCCAGCAGTCCGGTTGACAGGGCTTATGACTATGGCTACACCTTC
few,TRBV29-1,-,TRBJ2-7,CSGTDSHSYEQYF,TGCAGCGGGACCGACAGCCACTCCTACGAGCAGTACTTC